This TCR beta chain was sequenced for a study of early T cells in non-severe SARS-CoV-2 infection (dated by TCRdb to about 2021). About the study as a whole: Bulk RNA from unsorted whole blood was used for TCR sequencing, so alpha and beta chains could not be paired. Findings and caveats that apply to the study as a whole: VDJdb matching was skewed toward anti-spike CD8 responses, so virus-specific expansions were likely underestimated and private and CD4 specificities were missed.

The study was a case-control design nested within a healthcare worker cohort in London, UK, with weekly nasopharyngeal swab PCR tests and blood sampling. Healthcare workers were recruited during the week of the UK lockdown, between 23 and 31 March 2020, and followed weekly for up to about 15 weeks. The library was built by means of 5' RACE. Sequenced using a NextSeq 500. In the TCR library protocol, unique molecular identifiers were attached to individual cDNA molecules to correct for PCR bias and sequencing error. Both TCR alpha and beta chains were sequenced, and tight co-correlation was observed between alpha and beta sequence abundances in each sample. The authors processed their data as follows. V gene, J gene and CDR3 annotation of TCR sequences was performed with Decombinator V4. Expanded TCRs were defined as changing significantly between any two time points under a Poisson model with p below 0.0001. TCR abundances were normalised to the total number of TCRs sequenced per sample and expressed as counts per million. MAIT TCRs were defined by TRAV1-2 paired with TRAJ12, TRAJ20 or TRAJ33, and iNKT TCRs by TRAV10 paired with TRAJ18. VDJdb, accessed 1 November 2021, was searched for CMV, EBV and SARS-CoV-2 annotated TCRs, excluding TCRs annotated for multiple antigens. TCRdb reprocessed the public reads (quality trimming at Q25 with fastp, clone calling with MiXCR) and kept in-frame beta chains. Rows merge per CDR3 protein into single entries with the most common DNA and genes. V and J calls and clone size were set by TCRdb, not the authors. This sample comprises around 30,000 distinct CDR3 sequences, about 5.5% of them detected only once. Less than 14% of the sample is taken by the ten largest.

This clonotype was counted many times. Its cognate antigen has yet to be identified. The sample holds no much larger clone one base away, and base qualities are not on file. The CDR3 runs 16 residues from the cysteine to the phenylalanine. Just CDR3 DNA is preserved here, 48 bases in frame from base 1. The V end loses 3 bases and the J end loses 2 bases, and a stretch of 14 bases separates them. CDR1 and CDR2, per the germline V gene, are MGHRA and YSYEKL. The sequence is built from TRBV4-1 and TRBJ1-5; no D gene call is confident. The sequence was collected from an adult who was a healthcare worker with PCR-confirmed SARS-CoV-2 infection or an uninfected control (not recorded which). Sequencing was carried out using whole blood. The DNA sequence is TGCGCCAGCAGCCAGGGGTTCCTTGGGGGCAATCAGCCCCAGCATTTT. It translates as CASSQGFLGGNQPQHF.